The table lists the clone carrying this TCR beta chain with a few counts. What it binds is unknown. The source of the sample is a study of cytomegalovirus exposure and HLA in healthy donors. For the study at large: Genetic ancestry analysis placed around four fifths of the 398 donors that were genotyped in the Caucasian-associated cluster.

V lost 4 bases and J lost 6; bases outside the gene matches: 12. There are 17 residues in the CDR3. Germline CDR1 MGHDK, CDR2 SYGVNS. Findings of the study overall: It was taken for granted in presence/absence analyses that sequencing depth across donors was roughly uniform. Reports described diagnosis of cytomegalovirus status by the classifier as highly specific and sensitive.

Vbeta (60) and Jbeta (13) primers were used in the PCR. The repertoire was sequenced with immunoSEQ multiplex PCR; TCRdb's copy has only in-frame clones and lacks some. The sample contains approximately 110,000 clones, roughly 82% of which appear only once. Unrecorded immune exposures were likely, despite nominal health at sampling. This TCR was recovered from a woman aged 60-75 years in good health and CMV-seropositive. The sequencing sample was made of PBMCs. This chain joins TRBV25-1 and TRBJ1-6, with 7 bases aligning to TRBD1. The CDR3 DNA is TGTGCCAGCAGTGCCAGGGACACAGGGGCGTTTAATTCACCCCTCCACTTT. Translating it yields CASSARDTGAFNSPLHF.